This T cell receptor beta chain was observed in a study of blood T cell repertoires in COVID-19. This CDR3 region has 14 residues. With V trimmed by 6 bases and J by 5 bases, 5 bases remained unmatched. Germline lookup yields CDR1 ENHRY and CDR2 SYGVKD. Authors' processing steps: Estimation of nucleated cell counts relied on the amplification of reference gene primers. Generated by immunoSEQ multiplex PCR, the TCRdb table keeps only in-frame clones and is missing some. V, J and clone size reflect that table, while D and trimming were determined from the DNA. This sample carries fewer than 250,000 clones, approximately 80% of them seen once, and the ten largest clones take 6.5% to 9%.

The V gene is TRBV10-3, the J gene TRBJ1-5, with 9 bases aligning to TRBD1. Sequencing was performed on PBMCs or T cells enriched from blood (not recorded which). This sequence originates from a middle-aged woman with acute COVID-19. In nucleotides, the CDR3 is TGTGCCATCAGGGGGACAGGGTTAGATCAGCCCCAGCATTTT. It is translated as CAIRGTGLDQPQHF.